One sample yielded the 11 T cell receptor beta chains listed below, sequenced in a study of OX40 agonist ivuxolimab in advanced cancers. Data came from immunoSEQ multiplex PCR; TCRdb stores just in-frame clones and leaves some out. The sample shows 71,000 or so clones, roughly 77% of them seen only once. This specimen was CD4+ or CD8+ T cells sorted from blood, taken in a trial of the OX40 agonist ivuxolimab. Every receptor here comes from an adult with an advanced solid tumor such as melanoma, head and neck, liver or kidney cancer.

The CDR3 is CASSESYGDHSYEQYF. CDR3 sequence (DNA): TGTGCCAGCAGTGAGTCGTACGGGGACCACTCCTACGAGCAGTACTTC. The chain has TRBV6-1 and TRBJ2-7; D is tentatively TRBD1 or TRBD2 (5 bases each). This CDR3 region has 16 residues. Germline CDR1 and CDR2: MNHNS and SASEGT. V was cut by 3 bases and J by 0 bases, with 15 bases left in between.

The rearrangement joins TRBV2 to TRBJ2-5; tentative D call: TRBD2 (6 bases). TRBJ2-7 explains the end of the DNA better; the J call may be wrong. Germline loops: CDR1 SNHLY, CDR2 FYNNEI. CDR3 size: 16 residues. The CDR3 sequence is CASSDLNGGPTYEQYF. Here the CDR3 DNA reads TGTGCCAGCAGTGACCTCAACGGGGGACCTACCTACGAGCAGTACTTC.

The CDR3 coding sequence is TGTGCCATCAGCCCGGGACAGGGGGCAGTTGAGCAGTTCTTC. Protein sequence: CAISPGQGAVEQFF. This sequence joins TRBV10-3 and TRBJ2-1, with 12 nucleotides matching TRBD1. Germline trimming cut 6 bases from V and 9 bases from J; bases unmatched to any gene: 6. Germline loops: CDR1 ENHRY, CDR2 SYGVKD. The CDR3 length is 14 residues.

The chain joins TRBV5-1 to TRBJ2-3; possibly TRBD1 or TRBD2 for D (7 bases each). Trimming stripped 4 bases from V and 4 bases from J, with 19 bases between. The CDR3 has 16 residues. Germline V gene data show CDR1 as SGHRS and CDR2 as YFSETQ. The CDR3, as DNA: TGCGCCAGCAGCGTACTGGGAGGGGGCAGATCAGATACGCAGTATTTT. Translated, it gives CASSVLGGGRSDTQYF.

V is TRBV5-1 and J is TRBJ2-7, with D possibly TRBD1 on 5 matching bases. Looked up from germline, CDR1 is SGHRS and CDR2 is YFSETQ. This CDR3 region has 12 residues. V dropped 4 bases and J dropped 4 bases, with 9 bases sitting between them. CDR3 residues: CASSLQGYEQYF. CDR3 DNA sequence: TGCGCCAGCAGCCTGCAGGGATACGAGCAGTACTTC.

This clone was counted only a few times. This sequence joins TRBV19 and TRBJ1-2; D gene ambiguous. The CDR3 sequence is 15 residues long. Trimming took 6 bases from V and 1 from J, leaving 15 bases between them. The germline V gene has CDR1 LNHDA and CDR2 SQIVND (reference sequence). CDR3 nucleotides: TGTGCCAGTAGGGAGTCAGGAACAAGTAACTATGGCTACACCTTC. Translating gives CASRESGTSNYGYTF.

This chain joins TRBV27 and TRBJ2-2, with D unclear. V lost 7 bases to trimming and J lost 6 bases, with 15 bases between them. The germline gives CDR1 MNHEY, CDR2 SMNVEV (reference sequence). This CDR3 spans 14 amino acids. CDR3 in amino acids: CASTRAQEAGELFF. The CDR3 region has the DNA TGTGCCAGCACCCGGGCCCAAGAGGCCGGGGAGCTGTTTTTT.

This clone was seen once. The chain joins TRBV12-5 to TRBJ1-4, with D possibly TRBD1 on 5 matching bases. The V and J ends lost 6 bases and 5 bases respectively, with 13 bases between them. Germline-derived CDR1 and CDR2 are LGHNT and FRNRAP. The CDR3 sequence is 14 residues long. This chain's CDR3 is CASGPGQPNEKLFF. The CDR3 nucleotides read TGTGCTAGTGGCCCGGGGCAGCCGAATGAAAAACTGTTTTTT. The full variable domain, with the rest looked up from reference TRBV12-5 and TRBJ1-4, is DARVTQTPRHKVTEMGQEVTMRCQPILGHNTVFWYRQTMMQGLELLAYFRNRAPLDDSGMPKDRFSAEMPDATLATLKIQPSEPRDSAVYFCASGPGQPNEKLFFGSGTQLSVL.

The V call is TRBV10-1, the J call TRBJ2-5; D gene uncertain. Trimming left V 3 bases short and J 0 bases short, with 8 bases between. Germline CDR1 reads WNHNN; CDR2 reads SYGVQD (reference sequence). This CDR3 comprises 14 residues. This CDR3 reads CASSDNSYQETQYF. CDR3 sequence (DNA): TGCGCCAGCAGTGATAACAGCTACCAAGAGACCCAGTACTTC.

This rearrangement joins TRBV6-1 to TRBJ1-2; D possibly corresponds to TRBD1 (5 bases). The V gene lost 8 bases and the J gene lost 1 base, with 14 bases spanning the gap. Germline assignment: CDR1 MNHNS and CDR2 SASEGT. The CDR3 loop spans 14 amino acids. The CDR3 is CASGGKGINYGYTF. CDR3 DNA: TGTGCCAGCGGGGGGAAAGGGATTAACTATGGCTACACCTTC.

The chain uses TRBV21-1 and TRBJ2-7; TRBD2, the table's D call, was not compared with the DNA. TRBV21-1 has pseudogene status. This CDR3 is 18 amino acids long. Written as DNA, the CDR3 is TGTGCCAGCAAGCCGCGACTAGCGGGAGGCCCTCTCCGCCACGAGCAGTACTTC. This gives the protein CASKPRLAGGPLRHEQYF.